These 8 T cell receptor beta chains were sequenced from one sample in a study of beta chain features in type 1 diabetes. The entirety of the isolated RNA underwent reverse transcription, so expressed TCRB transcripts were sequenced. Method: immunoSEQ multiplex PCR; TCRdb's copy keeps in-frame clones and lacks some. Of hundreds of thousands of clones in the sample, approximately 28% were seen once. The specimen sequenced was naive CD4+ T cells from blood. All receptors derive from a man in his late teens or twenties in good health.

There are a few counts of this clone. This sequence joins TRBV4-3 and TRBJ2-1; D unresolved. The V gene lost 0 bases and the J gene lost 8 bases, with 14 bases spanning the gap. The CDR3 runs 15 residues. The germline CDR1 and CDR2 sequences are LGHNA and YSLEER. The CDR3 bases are TGCGCCAGCAGCCAAGAAGAAAGTAGGGTACATGAGCAGTTCTTC. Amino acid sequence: CASSQEESRVHEQFF.

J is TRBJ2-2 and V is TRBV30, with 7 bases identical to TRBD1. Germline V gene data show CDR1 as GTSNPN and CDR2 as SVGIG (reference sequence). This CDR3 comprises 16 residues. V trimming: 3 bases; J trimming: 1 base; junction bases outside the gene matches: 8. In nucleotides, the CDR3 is TGTGCCTGGAGCCGCCGGACAGGACAGAACACCGGGGAGCTGTTTTTT. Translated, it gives CAWSRRTGQNTGELFF.

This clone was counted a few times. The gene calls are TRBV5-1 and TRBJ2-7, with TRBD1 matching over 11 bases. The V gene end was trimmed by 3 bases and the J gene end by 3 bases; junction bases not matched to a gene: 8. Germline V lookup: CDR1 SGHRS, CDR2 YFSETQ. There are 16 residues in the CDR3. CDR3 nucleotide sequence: TGCGCCAGCAGCTCTGGCCTCGGGACAGGGGGCTACGAGCAGTACTTC. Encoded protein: CASSSGLGTGGYEQYF.

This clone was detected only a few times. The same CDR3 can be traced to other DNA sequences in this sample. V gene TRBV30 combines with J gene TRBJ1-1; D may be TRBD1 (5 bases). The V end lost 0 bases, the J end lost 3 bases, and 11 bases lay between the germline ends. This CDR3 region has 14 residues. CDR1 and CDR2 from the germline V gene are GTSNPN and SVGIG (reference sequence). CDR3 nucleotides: TGTGCCTGGAGTGTACGGGGGAGGGACACTGAAGCTTTCTTT. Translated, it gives CAWSVRGRDTEAFF.

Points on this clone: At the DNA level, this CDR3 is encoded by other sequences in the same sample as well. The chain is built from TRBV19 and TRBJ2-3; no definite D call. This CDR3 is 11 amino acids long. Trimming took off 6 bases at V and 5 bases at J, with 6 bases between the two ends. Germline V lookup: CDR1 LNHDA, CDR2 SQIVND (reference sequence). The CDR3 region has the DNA TGTGCCAGTAGCATGAGAGATACGCAGTATTTT. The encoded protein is CASSMRDTQYF.

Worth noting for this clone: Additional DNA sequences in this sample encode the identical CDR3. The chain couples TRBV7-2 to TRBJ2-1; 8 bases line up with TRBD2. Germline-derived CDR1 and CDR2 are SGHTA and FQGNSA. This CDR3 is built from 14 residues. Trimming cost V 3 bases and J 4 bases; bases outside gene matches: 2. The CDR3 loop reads CASSFTSGYNEQFF. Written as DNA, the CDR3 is TGTGCCAGCAGCTTTACTAGCGGATACAATGAGCAGTTCTTC.

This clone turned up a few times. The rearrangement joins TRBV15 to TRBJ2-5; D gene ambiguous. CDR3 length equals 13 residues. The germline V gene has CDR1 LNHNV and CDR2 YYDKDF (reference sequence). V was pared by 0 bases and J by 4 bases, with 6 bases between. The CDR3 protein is CATSREKSETQYF. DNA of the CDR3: TGTGCCACCAGCAGAGAGAAGTCAGAGACCCAGTACTTC.

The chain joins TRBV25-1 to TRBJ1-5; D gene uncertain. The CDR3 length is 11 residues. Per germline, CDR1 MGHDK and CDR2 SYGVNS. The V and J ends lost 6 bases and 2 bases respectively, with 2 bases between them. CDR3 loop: CASRRNQPQHF. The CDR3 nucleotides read TGTGCCAGCAGGCGCAATCAGCCCCAGCATTTT.